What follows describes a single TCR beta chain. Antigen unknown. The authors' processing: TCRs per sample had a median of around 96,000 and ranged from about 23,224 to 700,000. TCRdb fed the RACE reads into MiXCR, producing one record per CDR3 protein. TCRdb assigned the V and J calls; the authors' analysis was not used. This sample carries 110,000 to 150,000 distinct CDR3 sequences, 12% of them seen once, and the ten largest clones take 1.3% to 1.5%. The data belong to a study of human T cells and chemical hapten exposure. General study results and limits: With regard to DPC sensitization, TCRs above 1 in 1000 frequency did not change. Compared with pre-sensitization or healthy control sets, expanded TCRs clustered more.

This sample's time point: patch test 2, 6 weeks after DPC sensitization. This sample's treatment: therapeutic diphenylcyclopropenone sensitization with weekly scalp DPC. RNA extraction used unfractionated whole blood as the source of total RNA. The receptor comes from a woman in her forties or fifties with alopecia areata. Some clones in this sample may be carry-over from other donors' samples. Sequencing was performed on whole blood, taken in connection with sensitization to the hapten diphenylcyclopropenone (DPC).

CDR3 coding DNA: TGTGCCAGCAGCTTCTCCAGGGGGCAGAGAGAGACCCAGTACTTC. Its translation: CASSFSRGQRETQYF. The rearrangement links TRBV11-3 to TRBJ2-5; 8 bases align to TRBD1. Trimming cost V 3 bases and J 4 bases; bases outside gene matches: 7. The germline gives CDR1 SGHNT, CDR2 YENEEA. The CDR3 length is 15 residues.